This T cell receptor (beta chain) was captured in a study of vaccination and CD4 T cells after COVID-19. Study information: Samples taken post-COVID came a median about 100 days after diagnosis, ranging from 35 to 161. Overlapping SARS-CoV-2, HCoV-NL63, HCoV-OC43 and HCoV-229E spike peptides stimulated the cells.

As for this clonotype: The antigen remains unidentified.

Cultured CD4+ T-cell DNA underwent Oncomine TCR Beta short-read sequencing. TCRdb called the PCR reads again in MiXCR, with one record for every CDR3 protein. In the table there are about 17,000 distinct CDR3 sequences, approximately 58% of which are singletons. Trimming took 1 base from V and 0 from J, leaving 15 bases between them. This CDR3 has 17 residues. Germline V gene lookup returns CDR1 SGHNT and CDR2 YENEEA. Treatment given: roughly 11-day PBMC culture with coronavirus spike peptide pools or control peptides (ViraFEST assay). Broader study findings: In convalescent patients, 304 of 307 vaccine-specific clones were spike mono-reactive.

This clonotype was sampled from a human donor who had recovered from COVID-19. The sample was CD4+ T cells from blood, cultured in vitro, taken after SARS-CoV-2 vaccination. The chain carries TRBV11-3 and TRBJ1-2; D remains unclear. The CDR3 coding sequence is TGTGCCAGCAGCTTAGCCCTCTCTCCCACCCCTAACTATGGCTACACCTTC. It is translated as CASSLALSPTPNYGYTF. Supplemented by reference TRBV11-3 and TRBJ1-2, the full variable domain reads EAGVVQSPRYKIIEKKQPVAFWCNPISGHNTLYWYLQNLGQGPELLIRYENEEAVDDSQLPKDRFSAERLKGVDSTLKIQPAELGDSAVYLCASSLALSPTPNYGYTFGSGTRLTVV.